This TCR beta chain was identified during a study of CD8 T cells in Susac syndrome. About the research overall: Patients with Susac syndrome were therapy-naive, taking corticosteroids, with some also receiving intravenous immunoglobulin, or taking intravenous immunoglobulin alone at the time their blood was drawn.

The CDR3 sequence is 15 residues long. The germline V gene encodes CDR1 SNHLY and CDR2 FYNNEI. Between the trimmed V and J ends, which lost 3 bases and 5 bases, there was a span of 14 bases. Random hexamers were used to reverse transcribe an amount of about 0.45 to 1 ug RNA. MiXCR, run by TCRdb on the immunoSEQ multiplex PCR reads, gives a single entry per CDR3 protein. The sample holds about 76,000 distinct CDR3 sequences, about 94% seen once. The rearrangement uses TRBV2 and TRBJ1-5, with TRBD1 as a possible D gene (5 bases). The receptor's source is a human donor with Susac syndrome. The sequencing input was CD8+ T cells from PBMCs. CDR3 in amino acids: CASSEDGGSHQPQHF. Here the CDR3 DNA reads TGTGCCAGCAGTGAGGACGGGGGATCCCATCAGCCCCAGCATTTT.